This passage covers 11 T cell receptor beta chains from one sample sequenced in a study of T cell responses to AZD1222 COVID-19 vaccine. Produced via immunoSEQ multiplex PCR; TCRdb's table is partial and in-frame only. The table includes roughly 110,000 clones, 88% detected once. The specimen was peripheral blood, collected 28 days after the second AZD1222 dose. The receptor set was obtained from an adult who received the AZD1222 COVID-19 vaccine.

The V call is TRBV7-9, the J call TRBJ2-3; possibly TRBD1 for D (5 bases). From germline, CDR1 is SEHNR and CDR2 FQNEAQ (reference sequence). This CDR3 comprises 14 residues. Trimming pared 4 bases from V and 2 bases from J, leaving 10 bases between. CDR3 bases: TGTGCCAGCAGCTATGGGGCCTTCACAGATACGCAGTATTTT. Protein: CASSYGAFTDTQYF.

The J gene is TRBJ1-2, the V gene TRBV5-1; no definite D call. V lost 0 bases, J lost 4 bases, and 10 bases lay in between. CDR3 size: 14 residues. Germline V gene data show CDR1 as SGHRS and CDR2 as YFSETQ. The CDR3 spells CASSLGEGSYGYTF. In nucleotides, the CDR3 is TGCGCCAGCAGCTTGGGGGAGGGCTCCTATGGCTACACCTTC.

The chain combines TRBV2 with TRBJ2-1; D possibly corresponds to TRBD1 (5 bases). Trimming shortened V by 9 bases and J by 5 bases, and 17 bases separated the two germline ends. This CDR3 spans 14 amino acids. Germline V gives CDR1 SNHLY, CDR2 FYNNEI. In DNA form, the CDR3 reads TGTGCCAGTACTGACAGTAAGCCGAACAATGAGCAGTTCTTC. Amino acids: CASTDSKPNNEQFF.

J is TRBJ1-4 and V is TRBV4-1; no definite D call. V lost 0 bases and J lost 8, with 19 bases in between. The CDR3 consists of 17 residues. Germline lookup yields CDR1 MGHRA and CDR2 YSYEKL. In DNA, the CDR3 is TGCGCCAGCAGCCAAGAGGGTTGGGAGGGCGTCGGAGAAAAACTGTTTTTT. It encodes CASSQEGWEGVGEKLFF.

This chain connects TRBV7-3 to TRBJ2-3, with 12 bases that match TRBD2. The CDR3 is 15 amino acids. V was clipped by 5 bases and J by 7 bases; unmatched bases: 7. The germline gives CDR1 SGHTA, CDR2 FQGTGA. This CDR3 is CASSLAGGREHTQYF. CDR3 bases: TGTGCCAGCAGCCTAGCGGGGGGGCGAGAGCATACGCAGTATTTT.

The CDR3 sequence is CASSLAGQAYNEQFF. CDR3 in DNA: TGTGCCAGCAGCTTAGCGGGACAGGCCTACAATGAGCAGTTCTTC. The J gene is TRBJ2-1, the V gene TRBV7-9, with 8 bases identical to TRBD1. Germline lookup yields CDR1 SEHNR and CDR2 FQNEAQ (reference sequence). CDR3 length: 15 amino acids. The J segment lost 2 bases and the V segment lost 0 bases, leaving 0 bases of the junction unmatched.

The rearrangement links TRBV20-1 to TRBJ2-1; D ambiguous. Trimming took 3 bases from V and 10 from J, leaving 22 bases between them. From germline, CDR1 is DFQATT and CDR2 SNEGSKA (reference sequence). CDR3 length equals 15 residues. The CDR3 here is CSASLVLETPGEQFF. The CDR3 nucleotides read TGCAGTGCTAGTCTTGTTCTGGAGACACCCGGCGAGCAGTTCTTC.

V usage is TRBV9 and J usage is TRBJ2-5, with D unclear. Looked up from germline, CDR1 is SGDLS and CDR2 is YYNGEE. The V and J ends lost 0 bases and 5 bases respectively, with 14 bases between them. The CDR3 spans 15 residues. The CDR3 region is CASSVGDSVGETQYF. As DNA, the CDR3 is TGTGCCAGCAGCGTAGGAGACTCGGTCGGGGAGACCCAGTACTTC.

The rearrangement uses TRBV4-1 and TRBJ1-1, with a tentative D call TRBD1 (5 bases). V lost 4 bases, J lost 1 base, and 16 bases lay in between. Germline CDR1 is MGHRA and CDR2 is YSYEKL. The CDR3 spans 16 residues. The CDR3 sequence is CASSPQVLGRNTEAFF. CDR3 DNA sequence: TGCGCCAGCAGCCCACAGGTGCTCGGTAGGAACACTGAAGCTTTCTTT.

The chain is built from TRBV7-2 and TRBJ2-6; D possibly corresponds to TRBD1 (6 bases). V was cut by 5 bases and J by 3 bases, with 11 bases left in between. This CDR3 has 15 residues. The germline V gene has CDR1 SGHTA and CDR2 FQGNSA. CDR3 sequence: CASSEQGVGANVLTF. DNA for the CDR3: TGTGCCAGCAGCGAACAGGGTGTTGGGGCCAACGTCCTGACTTTC.

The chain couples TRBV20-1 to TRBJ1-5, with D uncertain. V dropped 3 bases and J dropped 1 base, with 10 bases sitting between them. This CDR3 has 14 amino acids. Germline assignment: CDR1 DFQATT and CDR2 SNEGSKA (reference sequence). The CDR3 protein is CSASMLDSNQPQHF. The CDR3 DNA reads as TGCAGTGCTAGTATGTTGGACAGCAATCAGCCCCAGCATTTT.